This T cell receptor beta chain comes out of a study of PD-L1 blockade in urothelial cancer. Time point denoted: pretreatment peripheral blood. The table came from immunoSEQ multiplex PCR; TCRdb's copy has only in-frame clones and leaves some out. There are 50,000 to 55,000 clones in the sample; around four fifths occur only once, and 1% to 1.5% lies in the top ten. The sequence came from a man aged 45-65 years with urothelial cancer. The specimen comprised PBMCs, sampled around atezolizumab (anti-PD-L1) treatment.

Here the CDR3 DNA reads TGTGCCAGCAGCCCACGAAAAAGACAGGGGGTAACAGATACGCAGTATTTT. Protein sequence: CASSPRKRQGVTDTQYF. This sequence joins TRBV5-4 and TRBJ2-3; 9 bases align to TRBD1. The CDR3 is 17 amino acids. V shed 4 bases and J 3 bases; nucleotides not matched to a gene: 12. Germline CDR1 and CDR2: SGHNT and YYREEE (reference sequence).